This TCR beta chain comes out of a study of a mutant IDH1 vaccine in newly diagnosed glioma. Points on this clone: As yet, its antigen is unknown.

Time point defined: week 47, end of study. The investigators gave 300 ug of mutant IDH1 20-mer peptide in each vaccine dose, together with topical imiquimod. The CDR3 runs to 13 residues. Germline assignment: CDR1 MDHEN and CDR2 SYDVKM. The V and J ends lost 7 bases and 3 bases, in that order; junction bases with no gene match: 3. Clones were sequenced by immunoSEQ multiplex PCR, and TCRdb holds only the in-frame ones, with some missing. This sample has approximately 58,000 clones; roughly four fifths occur once, and the top ten carry 3.5% to 4.5%. The sample here was PBMCs, taken from a glioma patient whose treatment included an IDH1 peptide vaccine. The rearrangement joins TRBV28 to TRBJ2-7; TRBD1 agrees at 10 bases. The sequence derives from a man aged 25 to 40 with glioma. The CDR3 DNA is TGTGCCAGCATGGACAGGGGGTACTACGAGCAGTACTTC. Residues: CASMDRGYYEQYF.